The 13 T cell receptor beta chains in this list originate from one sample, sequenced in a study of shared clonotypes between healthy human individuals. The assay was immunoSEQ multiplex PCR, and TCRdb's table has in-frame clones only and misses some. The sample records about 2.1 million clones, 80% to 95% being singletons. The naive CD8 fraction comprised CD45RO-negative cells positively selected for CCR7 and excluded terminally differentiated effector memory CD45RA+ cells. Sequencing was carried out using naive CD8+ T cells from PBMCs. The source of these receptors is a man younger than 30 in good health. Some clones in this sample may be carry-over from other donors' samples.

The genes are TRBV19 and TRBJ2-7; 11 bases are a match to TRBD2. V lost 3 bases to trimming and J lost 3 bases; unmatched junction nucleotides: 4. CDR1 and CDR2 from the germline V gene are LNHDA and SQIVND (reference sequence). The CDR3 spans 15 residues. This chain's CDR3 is CASSIPLAGGYEQYF. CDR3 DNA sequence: TGTGCCAGTAGTATTCCCCTAGCGGGAGGCTACGAGCAGTACTTC. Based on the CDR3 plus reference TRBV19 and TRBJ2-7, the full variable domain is DGGITQSPKYLFRKEGQNVTLSCEQNLNHDAMYWYRQDPGQGLRLIYYSQIVNDFQKGDIAEGYSVSREKKESFPLTVTSAQKNPTAFYLCASSIPLAGGYEQYFGPGTRLTVT.

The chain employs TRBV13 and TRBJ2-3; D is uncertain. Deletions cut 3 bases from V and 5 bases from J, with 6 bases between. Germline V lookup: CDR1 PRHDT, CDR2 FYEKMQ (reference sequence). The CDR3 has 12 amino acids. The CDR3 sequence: CASSFVKDTQYF. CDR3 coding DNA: TGTGCCAGCAGCTTTGTAAAAGATACGCAGTATTTT. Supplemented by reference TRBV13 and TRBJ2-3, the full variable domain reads AAGVIQSPRHLIKEKRETATLKCYPIPRHDTVYWYQQGPGQDPQFLISFYEKMQSDKGSIPDRFSAQQFSDYHSELNMSSLELGDSALYFCASSFVKDTQYFGPGTRLTVL.

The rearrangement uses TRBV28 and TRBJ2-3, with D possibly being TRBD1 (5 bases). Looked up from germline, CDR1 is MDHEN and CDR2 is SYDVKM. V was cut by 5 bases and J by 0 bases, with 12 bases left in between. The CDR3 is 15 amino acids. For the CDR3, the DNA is TGTGCCAGCAGTGGACGGACACTCAGCACAGATACGCAGTATTTT. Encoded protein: CASSGRTLSTDTQYF.

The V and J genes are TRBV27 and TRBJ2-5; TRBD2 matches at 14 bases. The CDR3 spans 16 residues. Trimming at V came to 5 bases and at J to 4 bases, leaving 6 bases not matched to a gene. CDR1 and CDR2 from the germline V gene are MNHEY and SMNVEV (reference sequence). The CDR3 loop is CASSLGLAGGLETQYF. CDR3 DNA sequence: TGTGCCAGCAGTCTTGGACTAGCGGGAGGCTTAGAGACCCAGTACTTC.

The CDR3 DNA follows: TGTGCCAGCAGCTTGGGCGTCCCGAAGGGCCTCTACACAGATACGCAGTATTTT. Its translation: CASSLGVPKGLYTDTQYF. The chain has TRBV11-3 and TRBJ2-3; D unresolved. With 3 bases removed from V and 2 bases from J, the gap between germline ends came to 21 bases. The CDR3 spans 18 residues. The germline V gene encodes CDR1 SGHNT and CDR2 YENEEA.

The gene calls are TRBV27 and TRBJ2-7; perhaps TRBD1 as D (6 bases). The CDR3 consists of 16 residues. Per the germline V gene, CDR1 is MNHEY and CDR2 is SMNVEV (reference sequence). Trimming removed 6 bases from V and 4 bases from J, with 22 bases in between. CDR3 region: CASSQGPRTALYEQYF. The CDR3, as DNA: TGTGCCAGCAGCCAAGGACCGAGGACAGCCTTATACGAGCAGTACTTC.

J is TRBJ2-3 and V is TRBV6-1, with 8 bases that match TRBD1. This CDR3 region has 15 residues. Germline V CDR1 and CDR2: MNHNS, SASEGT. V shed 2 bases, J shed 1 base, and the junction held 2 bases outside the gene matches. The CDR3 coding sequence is TGTGCCAGCAGTGAACCGGACAGGGGCACAGATACGCAGTATTTT. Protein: CASSEPDRGTDTQYF.

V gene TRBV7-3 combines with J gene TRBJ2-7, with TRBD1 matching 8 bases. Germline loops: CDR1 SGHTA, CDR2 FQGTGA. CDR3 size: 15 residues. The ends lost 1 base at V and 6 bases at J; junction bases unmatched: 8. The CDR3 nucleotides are TGTGCCAGCAGCTTAAGCGGGACAGGTGGAGTCGAGCAGTACTTC. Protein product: CASSLSGTGGVEQYF.

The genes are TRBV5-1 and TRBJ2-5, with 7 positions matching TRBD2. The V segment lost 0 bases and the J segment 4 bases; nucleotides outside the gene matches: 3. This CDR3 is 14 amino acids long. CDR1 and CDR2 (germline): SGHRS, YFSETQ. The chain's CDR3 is CASSLAGGPETQYF. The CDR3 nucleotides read TGCGCCAGCAGCTTGGCGGGAGGACCAGAGACCCAGTACTTC.

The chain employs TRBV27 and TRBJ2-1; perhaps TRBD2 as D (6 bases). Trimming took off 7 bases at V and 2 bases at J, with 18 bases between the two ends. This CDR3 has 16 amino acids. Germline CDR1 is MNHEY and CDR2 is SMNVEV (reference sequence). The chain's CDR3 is CASTPRLGRTYNEQFF. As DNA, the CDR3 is TGTGCCAGCACCCCCCGACTAGGCAGAACCTACAATGAGCAGTTCTTC.

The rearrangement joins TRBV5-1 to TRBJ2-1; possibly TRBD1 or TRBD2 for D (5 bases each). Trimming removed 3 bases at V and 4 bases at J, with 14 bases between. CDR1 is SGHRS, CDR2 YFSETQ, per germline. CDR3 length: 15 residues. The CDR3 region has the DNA TGCGCCAGCAGCTCAACCGGGACGGTTTACAATGAGCAGTTCTTC. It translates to CASSSTGTVYNEQFF. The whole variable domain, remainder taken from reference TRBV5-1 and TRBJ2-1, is KAGVTQTPRYLIKTRGQQVTLSCSPISGHRSVSWYQQTPGQGLQFLFEYFSETQRNKGNFPGRFSGRQFSNSRSEMNVSTLELGDSALYLCASSSTGTVYNEQFFGPGTRLTVL.

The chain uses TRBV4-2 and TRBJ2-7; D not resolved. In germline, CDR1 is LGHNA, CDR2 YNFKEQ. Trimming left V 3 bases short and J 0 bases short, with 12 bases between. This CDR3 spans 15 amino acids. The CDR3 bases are TGTGCCAGCAGCCACGAGCAGGATCGCTCCTACGAGCAGTACTTC. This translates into CASSHEQDRSYEQYF.

CDR3 in DNA: TGTGCCAGCAGTTCTAGCGGGAGGAGGAATGAGCAGTTCTTC. This sequence encodes CASSSSGRRNEQFF. The gene calls are TRBV27 and TRBJ2-1, with 11 bases identical to TRBD2. With 4 bases clipped from V and 7 bases from J, the junction kept 3 bases outside the gene matches. Germline V gene sequence: CDR1 MNHEY, CDR2 SMNVEV (reference sequence). CDR3 length: 14 amino acids.